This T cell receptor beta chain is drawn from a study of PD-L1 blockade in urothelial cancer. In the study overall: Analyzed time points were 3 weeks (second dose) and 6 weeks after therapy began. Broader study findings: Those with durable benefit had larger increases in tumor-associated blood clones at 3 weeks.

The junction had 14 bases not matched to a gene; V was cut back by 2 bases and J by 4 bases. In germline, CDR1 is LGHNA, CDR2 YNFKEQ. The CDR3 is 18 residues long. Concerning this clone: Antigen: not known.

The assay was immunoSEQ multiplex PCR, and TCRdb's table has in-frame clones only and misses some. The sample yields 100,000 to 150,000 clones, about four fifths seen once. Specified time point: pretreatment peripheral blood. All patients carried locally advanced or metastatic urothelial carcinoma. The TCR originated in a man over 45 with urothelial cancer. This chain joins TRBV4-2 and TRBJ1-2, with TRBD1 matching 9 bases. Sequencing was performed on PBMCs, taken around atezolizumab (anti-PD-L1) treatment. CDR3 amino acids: CASSQRLGGTGNSYGYTF. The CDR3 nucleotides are TGTGCCAGCAGCCAACGGTTGGGTGGGACAGGGAATTCCTATGGCTACACCTTC.